This T cell receptor beta chain stems from a study of blood T cell repertoires in COVID-19. Study in general: Italy, Spain and the United States were the sources of the convalescent and acute COVID-19 samples.

Participant ages covered about 18 to 89 years across 25 or so US areas. Clones were sequenced by immunoSEQ multiplex PCR, and TCRdb holds only the in-frame ones, with some missing. The sample includes 200,000 to 250,000 clones, about 85% of them seen just once. Trimming cost V 7 bases and J 0 bases, with 10 bases left between them. Germline V lookup: CDR1 MNHEY, CDR2 SVGAGI. The CDR3 loop spans 14 amino acids. The V and J genes are TRBV6-5 and TRBJ2-1, with D perhaps TRBD1 (5 bases). Sequencing was done on a sample of PBMCs or T cells enriched from blood (not recorded which). This receptor was identified in a man aged 25-45 years who had recovered from COVID-19. This chain's CDR3 is CASITDNSYNEQFF. The CDR3 nucleotides are TGTGCCAGCATTACGGACAACTCCTACAATGAGCAGTTCTTC.